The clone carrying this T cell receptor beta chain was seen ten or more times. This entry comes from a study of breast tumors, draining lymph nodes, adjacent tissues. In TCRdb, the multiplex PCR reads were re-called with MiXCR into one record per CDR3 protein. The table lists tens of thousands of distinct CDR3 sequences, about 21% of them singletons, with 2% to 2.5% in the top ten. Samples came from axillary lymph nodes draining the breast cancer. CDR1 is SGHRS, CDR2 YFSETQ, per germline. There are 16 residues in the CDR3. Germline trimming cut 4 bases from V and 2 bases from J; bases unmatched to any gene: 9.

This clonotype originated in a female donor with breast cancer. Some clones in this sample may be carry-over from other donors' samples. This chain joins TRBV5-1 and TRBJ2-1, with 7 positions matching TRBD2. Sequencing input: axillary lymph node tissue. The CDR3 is CASSLGGTGTYNEQFF. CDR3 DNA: TGCGCCAGCAGCCTGGGAGGGACTGGGACCTACAATGAGCAGTTCTTC.